This T cell receptor (beta chain) was recovered during a study of cytomegalovirus exposure and HLA in healthy donors. Overall study results and limits: Reported results showed that the classifier diagnosed cytomegalovirus status with high specificity and sensitivity. DRB1 had the most TCR associations and HLA-C the fewest, a later analysis found, with rates varying by HLA locus.

With regard to this clone: The antigen remains undetermined.

Primers: 60 Vbeta forward and 13 Jbeta reverse. Repertoires were generated with immunoSEQ multiplex PCR, while TCRdb's copy carries only in-frame clones and drops some. In the table there are 170,000 or so clones, roughly 82% of which are singletons. This sequence originates from a woman aged 25 to 39 in good health and CMV-seronegative. The sample taken for sequencing was PBMCs.

CDR3 residues: CASSTPTGLNTGELFF. CDR3 nucleotide sequence: TGTGCCAGCAGCACCCCCACAGGCCTGAACACCGGGGAGCTGTTTTTT. The V call is TRBV5-6, the J call TRBJ2-2, with D possibly matching TRBD1 (5 bases). The germline CDR1 and CDR2 sequences are SGHDT and YYEEEE. Trimming took off 4 bases at V and 1 base at J, with 14 bases between the two ends. The CDR3 covers 16 residues.